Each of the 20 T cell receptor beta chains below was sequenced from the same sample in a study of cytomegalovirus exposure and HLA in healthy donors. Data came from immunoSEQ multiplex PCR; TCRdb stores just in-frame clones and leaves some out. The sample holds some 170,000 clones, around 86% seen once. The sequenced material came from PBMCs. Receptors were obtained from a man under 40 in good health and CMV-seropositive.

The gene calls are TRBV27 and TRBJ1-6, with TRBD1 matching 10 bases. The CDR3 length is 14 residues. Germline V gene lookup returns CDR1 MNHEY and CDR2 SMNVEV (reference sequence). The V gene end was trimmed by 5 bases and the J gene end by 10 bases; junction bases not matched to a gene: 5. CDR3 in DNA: TGTGCCAGCAGTCGGGACAGGGGTAACTCACCCCTCCACTTT. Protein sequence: CASSRDRGNSPLHF.

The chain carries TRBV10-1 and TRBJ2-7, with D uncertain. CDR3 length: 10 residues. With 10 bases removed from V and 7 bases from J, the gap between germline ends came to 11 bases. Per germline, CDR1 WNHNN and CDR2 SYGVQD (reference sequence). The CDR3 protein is CATPLLEQYF. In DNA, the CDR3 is TGCGCCACCCCCCTATTGGAGCAGTACTTC.

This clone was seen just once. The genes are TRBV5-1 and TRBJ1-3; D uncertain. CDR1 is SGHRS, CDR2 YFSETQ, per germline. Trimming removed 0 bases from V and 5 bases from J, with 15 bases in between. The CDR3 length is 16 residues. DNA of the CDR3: TGCGCCAGCAGCTTGGAGACGGATCAAGCCCGAAACACCATATATTTT. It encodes CASSLETDQARNTIYF. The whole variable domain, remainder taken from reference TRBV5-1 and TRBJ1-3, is KAGVTQTPRYLIKTRGQQVTLSCSPISGHRSVSWYQQTPGQGLQFLFEYFSETQRNKGNFPGRFSGRQFSNSRSEMNVSTLELGDSALYLCASSLETDQARNTIYFGEGSWLTVV.

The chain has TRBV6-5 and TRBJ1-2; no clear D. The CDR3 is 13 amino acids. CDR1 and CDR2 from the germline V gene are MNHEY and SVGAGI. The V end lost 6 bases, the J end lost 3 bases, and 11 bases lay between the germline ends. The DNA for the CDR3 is TGTGCCAGCAGCACGGTATTTTACTATGGCTACACCTTC. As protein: CASSTVFYYGYTF.

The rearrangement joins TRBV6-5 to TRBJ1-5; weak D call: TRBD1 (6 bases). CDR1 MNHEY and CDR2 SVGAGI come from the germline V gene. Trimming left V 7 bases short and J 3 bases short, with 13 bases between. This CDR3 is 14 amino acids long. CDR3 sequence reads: CASKPGQNNQPQHF. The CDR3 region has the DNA TGTGCCAGCAAACCCGGACAGAACAATCAGCCCCAGCATTTT.

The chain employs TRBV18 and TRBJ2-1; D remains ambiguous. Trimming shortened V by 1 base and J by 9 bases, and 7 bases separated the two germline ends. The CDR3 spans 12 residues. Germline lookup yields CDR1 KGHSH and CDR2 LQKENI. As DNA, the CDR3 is TGTGCCAGCTCACCACAAGTTCCTGAGCAGTTCTTC. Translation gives CASSPQVPEQFF.

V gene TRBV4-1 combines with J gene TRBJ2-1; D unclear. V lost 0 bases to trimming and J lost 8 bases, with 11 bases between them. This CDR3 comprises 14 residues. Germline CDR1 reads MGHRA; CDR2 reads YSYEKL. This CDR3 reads CASSQDQAGDEQFF. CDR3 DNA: TGCGCCAGCAGCCAAGATCAGGCTGGCGATGAGCAGTTCTTC.

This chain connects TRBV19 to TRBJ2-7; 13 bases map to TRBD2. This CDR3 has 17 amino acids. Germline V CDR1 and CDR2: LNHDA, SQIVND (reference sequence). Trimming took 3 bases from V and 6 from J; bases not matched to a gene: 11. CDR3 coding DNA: TGTGCCAGTAGTATCCGACTAGCGGGAGGCCAACCCGGCGAGCAGTACTTC. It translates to CASSIRLAGGQPGEQYF.

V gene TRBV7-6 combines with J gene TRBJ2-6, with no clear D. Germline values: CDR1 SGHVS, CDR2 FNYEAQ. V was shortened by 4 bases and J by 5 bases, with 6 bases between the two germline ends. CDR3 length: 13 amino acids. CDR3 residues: CASSSSRANVLTF. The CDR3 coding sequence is TGTGCCAGCAGCTCGTCTAGGGCCAACGTCCTGACTTTC.

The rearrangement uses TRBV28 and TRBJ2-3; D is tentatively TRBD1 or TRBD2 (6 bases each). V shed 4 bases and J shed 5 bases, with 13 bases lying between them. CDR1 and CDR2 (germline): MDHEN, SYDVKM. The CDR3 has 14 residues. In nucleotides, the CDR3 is TGTGCCAGCAGTTACCCGGGGGCGGGAGATACGCAGTATTTT. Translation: CASSYPGAGDTQYF.

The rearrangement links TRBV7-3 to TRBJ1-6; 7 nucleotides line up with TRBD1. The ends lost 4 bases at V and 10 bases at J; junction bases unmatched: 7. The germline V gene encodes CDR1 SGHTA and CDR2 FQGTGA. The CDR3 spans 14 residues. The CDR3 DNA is TGTGCCAGCAGCTCCGACAGGGTGGGCTCACCCCTCCACTTT. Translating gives CASSSDRVGSPLHF.

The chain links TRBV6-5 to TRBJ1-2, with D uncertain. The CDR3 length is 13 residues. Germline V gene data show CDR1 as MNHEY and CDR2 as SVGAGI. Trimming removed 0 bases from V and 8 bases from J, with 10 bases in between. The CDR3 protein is CASSYSSEGGYTF. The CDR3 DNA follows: TGTGCCAGCAGTTACTCGTCAGAGGGCGGCTACACCTTC.

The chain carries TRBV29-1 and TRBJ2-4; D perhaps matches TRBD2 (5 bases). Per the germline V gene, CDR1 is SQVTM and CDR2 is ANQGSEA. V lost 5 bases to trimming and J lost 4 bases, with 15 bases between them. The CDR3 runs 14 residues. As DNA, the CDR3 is TGCAGCGTTACCGTGGAGGTCGTTAAAAACATTCAGTACTTC. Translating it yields CSVTVEVVKNIQYF. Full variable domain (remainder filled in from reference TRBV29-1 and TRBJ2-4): SAVISQKPSRDICQRGTSLTIQCQVDSQVTMMFWYRQQPGQSLTLIATANQGSEATYESGFVIDKFPISRPNLTFSTLTVSNMSPEDSSIYLCSVTVEVVKNIQYFGAGTRLSVL.

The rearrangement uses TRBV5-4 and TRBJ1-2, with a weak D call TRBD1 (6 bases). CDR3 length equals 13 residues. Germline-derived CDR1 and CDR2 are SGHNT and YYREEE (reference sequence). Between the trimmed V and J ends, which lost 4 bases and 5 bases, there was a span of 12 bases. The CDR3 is CASSPEQGYGYTF. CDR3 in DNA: TGTGCCAGCAGCCCGGAGCAGGGGTATGGCTACACCTTC.

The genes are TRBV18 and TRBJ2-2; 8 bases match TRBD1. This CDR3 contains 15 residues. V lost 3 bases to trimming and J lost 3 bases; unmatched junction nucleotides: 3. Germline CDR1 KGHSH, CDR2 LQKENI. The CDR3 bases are TGTGCCAGCTCACCGGACAGGGACCACACCGGGGAGCTGTTTTTT. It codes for CASSPDRDHTGELFF.

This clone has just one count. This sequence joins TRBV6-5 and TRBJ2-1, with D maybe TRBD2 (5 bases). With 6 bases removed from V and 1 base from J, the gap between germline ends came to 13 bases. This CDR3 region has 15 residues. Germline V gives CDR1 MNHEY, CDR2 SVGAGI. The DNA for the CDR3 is TGTGCCAGCAGGGCGGGCCGCCTGTCCTACAATGAGCAGTTCTTC. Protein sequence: CASRAGRLSYNEQFF.

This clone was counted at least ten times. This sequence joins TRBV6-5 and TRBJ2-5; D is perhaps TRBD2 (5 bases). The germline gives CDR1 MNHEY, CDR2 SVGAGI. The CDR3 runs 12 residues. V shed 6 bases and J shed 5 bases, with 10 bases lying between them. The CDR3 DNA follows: TGTGCCAGCAGAGAGGGAGTGGAGACCCAGTACTTC. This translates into CASREGVETQYF.

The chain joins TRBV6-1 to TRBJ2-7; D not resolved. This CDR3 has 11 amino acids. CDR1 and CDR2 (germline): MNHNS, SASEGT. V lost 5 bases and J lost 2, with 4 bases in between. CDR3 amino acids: CASSLTYEQYF. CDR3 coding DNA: TGTGCCAGCAGTCTAACCTACGAGCAGTACTTC.

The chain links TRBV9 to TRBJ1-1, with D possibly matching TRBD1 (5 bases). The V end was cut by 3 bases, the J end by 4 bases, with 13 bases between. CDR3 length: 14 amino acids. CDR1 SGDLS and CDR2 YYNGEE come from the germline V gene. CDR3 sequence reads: CASSATATSTEAFF. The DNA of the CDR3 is TGTGCCAGCAGCGCGACAGCTACGAGCACTGAAGCTTTCTTT.

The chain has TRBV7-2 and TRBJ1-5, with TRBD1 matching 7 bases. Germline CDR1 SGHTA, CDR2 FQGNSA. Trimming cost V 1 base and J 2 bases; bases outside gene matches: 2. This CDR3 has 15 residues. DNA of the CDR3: TGTGCCAGCAGCTTAGAAGACAGGGGCAATCAGCCCCAGCATTTT. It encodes CASSLEDRGNQPQHF.